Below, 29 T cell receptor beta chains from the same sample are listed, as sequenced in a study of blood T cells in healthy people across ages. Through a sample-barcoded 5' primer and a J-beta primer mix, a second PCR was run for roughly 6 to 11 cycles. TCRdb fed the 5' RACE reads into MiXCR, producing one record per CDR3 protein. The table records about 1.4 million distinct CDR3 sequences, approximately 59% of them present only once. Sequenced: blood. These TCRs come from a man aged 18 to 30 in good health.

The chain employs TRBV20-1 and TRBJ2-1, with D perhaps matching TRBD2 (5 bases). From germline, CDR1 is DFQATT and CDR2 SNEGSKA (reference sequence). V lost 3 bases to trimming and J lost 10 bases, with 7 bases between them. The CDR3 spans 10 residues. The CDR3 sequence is CSASDYEQFF. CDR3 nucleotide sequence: TGCAGTGCTAGTGACTACGAGCAGTTCTTC.

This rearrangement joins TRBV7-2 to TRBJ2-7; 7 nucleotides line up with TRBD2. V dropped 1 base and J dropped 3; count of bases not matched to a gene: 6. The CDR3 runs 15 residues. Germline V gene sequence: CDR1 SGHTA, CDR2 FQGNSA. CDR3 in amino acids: CASSLGGGVDYEQYF. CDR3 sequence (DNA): TGTGCCAGCAGCTTAGGGGGAGGGGTCGACTACGAGCAGTACTTC.

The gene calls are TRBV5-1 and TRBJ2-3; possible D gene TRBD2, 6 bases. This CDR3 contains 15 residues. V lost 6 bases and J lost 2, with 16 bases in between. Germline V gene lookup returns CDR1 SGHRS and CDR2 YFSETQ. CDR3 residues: CASTLWGGSTDTQYF. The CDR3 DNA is TGCGCCAGCACTTTGTGGGGAGGTTCCACAGATACGCAGTATTTT.

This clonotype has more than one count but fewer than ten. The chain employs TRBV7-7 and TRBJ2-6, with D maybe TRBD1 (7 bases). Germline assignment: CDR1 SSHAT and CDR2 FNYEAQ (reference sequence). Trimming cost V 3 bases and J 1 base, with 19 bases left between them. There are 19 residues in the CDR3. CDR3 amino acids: CASSLSPGGLESGANVLTF. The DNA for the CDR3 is TGTGCCAGCAGCTTGTCGCCAGGGGGACTTGAATCTGGGGCCAACGTCCTGACTTTC.

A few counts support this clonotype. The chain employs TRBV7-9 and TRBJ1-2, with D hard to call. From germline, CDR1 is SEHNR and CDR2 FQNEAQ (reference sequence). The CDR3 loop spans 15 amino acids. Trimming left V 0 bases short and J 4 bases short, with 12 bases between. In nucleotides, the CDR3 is TGTGCCAGCAGCTTAGCTGGGAGTAATTTCTATGGCTACACCTTC. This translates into CASSLAGSNFYGYTF.

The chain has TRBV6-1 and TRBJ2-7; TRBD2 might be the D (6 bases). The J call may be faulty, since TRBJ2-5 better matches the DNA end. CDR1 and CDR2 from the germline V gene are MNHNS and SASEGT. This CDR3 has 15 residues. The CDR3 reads CASSEIGGTFETQYF. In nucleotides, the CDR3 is TGTGCCAGCAGTGAAATTGGCGGGACCTTTGAGACCCAGTACTTC.

The CDR3 region is CASSPTGGGDQPQHF. In DNA, the CDR3 is TGTGCCAGCAGCCCGACAGGGGGAGGGGATCAGCCCCAGCATTTT. The genes are TRBV3-1 and TRBJ1-5; 9 bases are a match to TRBD1. Trimming at V came to 4 bases and at J to 5 bases, leaving 6 bases not matched to a gene. The CDR3 has 15 residues. Germline V gene sequence: CDR1 LGHDT, CDR2 YNNKEL (reference sequence).

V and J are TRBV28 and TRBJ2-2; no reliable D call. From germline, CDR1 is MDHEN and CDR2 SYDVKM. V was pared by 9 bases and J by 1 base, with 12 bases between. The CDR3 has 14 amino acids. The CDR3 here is CASHPPENTGELFF. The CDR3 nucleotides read TGTGCCAGTCATCCACCTGAGAACACCGGGGAGCTGTTTTTT.

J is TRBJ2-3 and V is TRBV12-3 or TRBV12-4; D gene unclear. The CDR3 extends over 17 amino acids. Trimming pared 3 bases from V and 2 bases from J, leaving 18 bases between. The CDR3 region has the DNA TGTGCCAGCAGTTTCTCCCTGGAGCTTTCAAACACAGATACGCAGTATTTT. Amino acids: CASSFSLELSNTDTQYF.

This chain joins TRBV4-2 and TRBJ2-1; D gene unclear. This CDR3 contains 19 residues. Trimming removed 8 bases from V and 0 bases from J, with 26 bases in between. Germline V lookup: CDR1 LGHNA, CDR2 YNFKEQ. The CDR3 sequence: CASGIVRGPGSFSYNEQFF. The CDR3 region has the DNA TGTGCCAGCGGGATCGTTAGAGGCCCAGGTTCTTTCTCCTACAATGAGCAGTTCTTC.

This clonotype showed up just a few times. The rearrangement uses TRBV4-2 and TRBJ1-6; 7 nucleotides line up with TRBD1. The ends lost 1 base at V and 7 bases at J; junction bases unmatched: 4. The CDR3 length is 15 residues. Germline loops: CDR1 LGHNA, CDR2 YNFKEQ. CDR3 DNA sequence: TGTGCCAGCAGCCAAGCCGGGACAGAAAATTCACCCCTCCACTTT. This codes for CASSQAGTENSPLHF.

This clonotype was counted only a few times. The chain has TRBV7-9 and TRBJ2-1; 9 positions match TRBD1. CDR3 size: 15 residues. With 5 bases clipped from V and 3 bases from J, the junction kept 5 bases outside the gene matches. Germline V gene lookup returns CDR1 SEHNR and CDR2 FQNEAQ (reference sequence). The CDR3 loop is CASSLGQGYYNEQFF. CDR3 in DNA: TGTGCCAGCAGCCTGGGACAGGGATACTACAATGAGCAGTTCTTC. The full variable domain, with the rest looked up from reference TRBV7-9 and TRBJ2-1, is DTGVSQNPRHKITKRGQNVTFRCDPISEHNRLYWYRQTLGQGPEFLTYFQNEAQLEKSRLLSDRFSAERPKGSFSTLEIQRTEQGDSAMYLCASSLGQGYYNEQFFGPGTRLTVL.

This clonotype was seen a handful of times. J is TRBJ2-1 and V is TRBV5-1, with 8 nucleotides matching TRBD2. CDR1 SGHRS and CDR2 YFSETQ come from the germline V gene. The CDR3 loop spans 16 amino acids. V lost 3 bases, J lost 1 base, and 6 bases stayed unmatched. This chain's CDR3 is CASSYESGSSYNEQFF. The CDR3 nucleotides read TGCGCCAGCAGCTACGAGAGCGGGAGTTCCTACAATGAGCAGTTCTTC.

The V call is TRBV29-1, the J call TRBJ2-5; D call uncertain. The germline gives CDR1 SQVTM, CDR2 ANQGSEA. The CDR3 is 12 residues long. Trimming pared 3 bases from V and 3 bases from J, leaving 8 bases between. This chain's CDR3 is CSVDGLEETQYF. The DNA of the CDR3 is TGCAGCGTTGACGGCCTAGAAGAGACCCAGTACTTC.

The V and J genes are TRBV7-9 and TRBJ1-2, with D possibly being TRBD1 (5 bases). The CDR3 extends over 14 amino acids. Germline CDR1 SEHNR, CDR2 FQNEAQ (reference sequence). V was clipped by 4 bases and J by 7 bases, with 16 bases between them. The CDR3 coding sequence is TGTGCCAGCAGCTCCAACGGGGGAGGAGGTGGCTACACCTTC. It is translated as CASSSNGGGGGYTF. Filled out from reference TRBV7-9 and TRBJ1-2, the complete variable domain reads DTGVSQNPRHKITKRGQNVTFRCDPISEHNRLYWYRQTLGQGPEFLTYFQNEAQLEKSRLLSDRFSAERPKGSFSTLEIQRTEQGDSAMYLCASSSNGGGGGYTFGSGTRLTVV.

The CDR3 nucleotides read TGCAGTGCCACGGCCAGTTGGGCCGGGGAGCTGTTTTTT. This codes for CSATASWAGELFF. The rearrangement joins TRBV20-1 to TRBJ2-2; D call uncertain. V lost 6 bases and J 6 bases, leaving 14 bases between the germline ends. The CDR3 sequence is 13 residues long. Germline V gives CDR1 DFQATT, CDR2 SNEGSKA (reference sequence).

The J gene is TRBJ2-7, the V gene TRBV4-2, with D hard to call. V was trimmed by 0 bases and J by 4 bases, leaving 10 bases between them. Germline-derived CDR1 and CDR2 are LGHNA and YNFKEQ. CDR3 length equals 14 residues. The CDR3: CASSQDLGIYEQYF. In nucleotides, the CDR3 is TGTGCCAGCAGCCAAGATCTGGGGATTTACGAGCAGTACTTC.

CDR3 sequence (DNA): TGTGCCAGCTTACGAACCAATGAGCAGTTCTTC. It translates to CASLRTNEQFF. This chain connects TRBV28 to TRBJ2-1; D remains unclear. The length of the CDR3 is 11 residues. The germline V gene has CDR1 MDHEN and CDR2 SYDVKM. V lost 8 bases and J lost 6, with 8 bases in between. Complete variable domain (other parts from reference TRBV28 and TRBJ2-1): DVKVTQSSRYLVKRTGEKVFLECVQDMDHENMFWYRQDPGLGLRLIYFSYDVKMKEKGDIPEGYSVSREKKERFSLILESASTNQTSMYLCASLRTNEQFFGPGTRLTVL.

The CDR3 sequence is CASSESLAGGGYTF. Written as DNA, the CDR3 is TGTGCCAGCAGTGAATCCTTGGCAGGGGGTGGCTACACCTTC. The chain employs TRBV25-1 and TRBJ1-2; 7 positions match TRBD1. The V gene's germline CDR1 is MGHDK and CDR2 SYGVNS. The length of the CDR3 is 14 residues. Trimming removed 1 base from V and 7 bases from J; junction bases left unmatched: 6.

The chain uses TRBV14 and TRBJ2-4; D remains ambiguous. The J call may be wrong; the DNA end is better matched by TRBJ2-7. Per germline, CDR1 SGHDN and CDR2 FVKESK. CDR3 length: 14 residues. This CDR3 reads CASSHVRQGNEQYF. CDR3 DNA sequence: TGTGCCAGCAGCCACGTTCGTCAAGGCAACGAGCAGTACTTC.

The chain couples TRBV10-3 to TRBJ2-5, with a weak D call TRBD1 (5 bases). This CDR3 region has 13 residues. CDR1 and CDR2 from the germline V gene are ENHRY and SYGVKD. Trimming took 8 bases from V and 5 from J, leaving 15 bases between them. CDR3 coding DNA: TGTGCCATCGCCCAGGGTCTGAGTGAGACCCAGTACTTC. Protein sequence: CAIAQGLSETQYF.

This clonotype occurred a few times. CDR3 nucleotide sequence: TGCGCCAGCAGCTTGACCCCGGGACTATACGAGCAGTACTTC. Translation gives CASSLTPGLYEQYF. The chain has TRBV5-1 and TRBJ2-7, with 7 bases fitting TRBD2. V dropped 1 base and J dropped 4; count of bases not matched to a gene: 5. From germline, CDR1 is SGHRS and CDR2 YFSETQ. This CDR3 has 14 amino acids. Variable domain in full (rest from reference TRBV5-1 and TRBJ2-7): KAGVTQTPRYLIKTRGQQVTLSCSPISGHRSVSWYQQTPGQGLQFLFEYFSETQRNKGNFPGRFSGRQFSNSRSEMNVSTLELGDSALYLCASSLTPGLYEQYFGPGTRLTVT.

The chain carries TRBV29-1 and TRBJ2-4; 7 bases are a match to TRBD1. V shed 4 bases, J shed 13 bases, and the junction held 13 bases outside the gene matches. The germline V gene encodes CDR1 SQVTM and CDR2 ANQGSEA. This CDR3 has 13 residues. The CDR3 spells CSVGAQGSGEQYF. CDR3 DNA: TGCAGCGTTGGTGCACAGGGGAGTGGTGAGCAGTACTTC. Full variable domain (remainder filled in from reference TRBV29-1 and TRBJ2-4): SAVISQKPSRDICQRGTSLTIQCQVDSQVTMMFWYRQQPGQSLTLIATANQGSEATYESGFVIDKFPISRPNLTFSTLTVSNMSPEDSSIYLCSVGAQGSGEQYFGAGTRLSVL.

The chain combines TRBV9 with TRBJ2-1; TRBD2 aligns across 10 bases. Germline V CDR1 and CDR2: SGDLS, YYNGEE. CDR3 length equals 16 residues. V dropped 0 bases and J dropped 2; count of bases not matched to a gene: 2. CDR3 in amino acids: CASSVVLAGAYNEQFF. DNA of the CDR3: TGTGCCAGCAGCGTAGTCCTAGCGGGGGCCTACAATGAGCAGTTCTTC.

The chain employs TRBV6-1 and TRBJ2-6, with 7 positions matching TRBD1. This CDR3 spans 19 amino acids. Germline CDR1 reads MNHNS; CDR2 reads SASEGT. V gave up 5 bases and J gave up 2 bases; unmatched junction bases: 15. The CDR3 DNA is TGTGCCAGCAGTCCCACGCGACAGGGCCGGTCTGCTGGGGCCAACGTCCTGACTTTC. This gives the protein CASSPTRQGRSAGANVLTF.

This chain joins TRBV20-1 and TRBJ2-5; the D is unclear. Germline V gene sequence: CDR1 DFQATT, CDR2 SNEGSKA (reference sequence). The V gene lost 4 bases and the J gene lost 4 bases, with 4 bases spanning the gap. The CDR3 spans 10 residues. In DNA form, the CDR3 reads TGCAGTGCTAAAAGAGAGACCCAGTACTTC. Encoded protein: CSAKRETQYF.

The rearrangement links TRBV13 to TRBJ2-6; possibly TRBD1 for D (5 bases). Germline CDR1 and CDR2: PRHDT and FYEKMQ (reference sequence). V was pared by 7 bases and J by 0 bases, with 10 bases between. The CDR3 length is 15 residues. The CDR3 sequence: CASNLGASGANVLTF. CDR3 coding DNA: TGTGCCAGCAACCTTGGGGCCTCTGGGGCCAACGTCCTGACTTTC.

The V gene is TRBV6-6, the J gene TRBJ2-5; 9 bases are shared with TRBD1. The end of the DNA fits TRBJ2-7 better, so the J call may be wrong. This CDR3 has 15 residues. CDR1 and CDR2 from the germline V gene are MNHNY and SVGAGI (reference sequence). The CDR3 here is CASHPGQGNLYEQYF. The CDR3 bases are TGTGCCAGCCACCCGGGACAGGGAAATCTCTACGAGCAGTACTTC.

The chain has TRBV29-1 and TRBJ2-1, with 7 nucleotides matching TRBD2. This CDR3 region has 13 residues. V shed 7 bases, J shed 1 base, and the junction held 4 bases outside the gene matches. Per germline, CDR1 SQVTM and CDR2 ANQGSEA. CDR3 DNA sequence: TGCAGCGGCGGGACTACTTCCTACAATGAGCAGTTCTTC. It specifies CSGGTTSYNEQFF.